This T cell receptor beta chain was sequenced for a study of regulatory T cells in long-lasting Graves disease. Regarding the study as a whole: Persistent disease favored TRBV28, TRBJ1-2 and TRBJ2-5.

Details on this clonotype: The target antigen is unknown.

CDR1 SGHRS and CDR2 YFSETQ come from the germline V gene. Trimming cost V 4 bases and J 4 bases, with 21 bases left between them. This CDR3 has 16 amino acids. Time point meaning: newly diagnosed GD, antithyroid drugs for less than 3 months. Generation of the TCR library employed RNA extracted from PBMCs. Libraries of TCR beta came from iRepertoire HTBI primers plus Arm-PCR of CDR3 regions. Per the original data handling: Sequenced samples collectively carried roughly 63 TRBV and about 15 TRBJ segments. In TCRdb, the multiplex PCR reads were re-called with MiXCR into one record per CDR3 protein. The V and J calls and clone size come from TCRdb's table, not from the authors' own analysis. The table includes 540,000 or so distinct CDR3 sequences, about 13% detected once. These data also formed part of another study, on T cells in Graves' hyperthyroidism and ophthalmopathy. Per that paper: Researchers defined stable Graves' hyperthyroidism as no ophthalmopathy progression within 18 months.

The material was peripheral blood mononuclear cells (PBMCs), obtained at new diagnosis, from a patient treated with antithyroid drugs. This TCR was sampled from a man aged 25-45 years with Graves disease. The rearrangement uses TRBV5-1 and TRBJ2-7, with D possibly being TRBD1 (6 bases). The CDR3: CASSPRPTGRRYEQYF. For the CDR3, the DNA is TGCGCCAGCAGCCCACGCCCGACAGGCAGGCGATACGAGCAGTACTTC.